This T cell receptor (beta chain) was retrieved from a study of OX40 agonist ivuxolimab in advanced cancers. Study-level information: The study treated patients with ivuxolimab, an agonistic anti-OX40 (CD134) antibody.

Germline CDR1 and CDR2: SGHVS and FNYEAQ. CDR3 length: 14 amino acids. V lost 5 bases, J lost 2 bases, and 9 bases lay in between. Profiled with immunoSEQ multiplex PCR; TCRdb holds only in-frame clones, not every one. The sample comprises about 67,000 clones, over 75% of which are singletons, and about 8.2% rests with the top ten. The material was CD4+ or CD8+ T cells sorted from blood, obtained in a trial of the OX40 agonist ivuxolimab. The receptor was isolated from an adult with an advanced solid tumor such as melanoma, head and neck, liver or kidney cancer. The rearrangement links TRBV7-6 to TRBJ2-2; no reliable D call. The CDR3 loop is CASSAATNTGELFF. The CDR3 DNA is TGTGCCAGCAGCGCCGCGACAAACACCGGGGAGCTGTTTTTT.